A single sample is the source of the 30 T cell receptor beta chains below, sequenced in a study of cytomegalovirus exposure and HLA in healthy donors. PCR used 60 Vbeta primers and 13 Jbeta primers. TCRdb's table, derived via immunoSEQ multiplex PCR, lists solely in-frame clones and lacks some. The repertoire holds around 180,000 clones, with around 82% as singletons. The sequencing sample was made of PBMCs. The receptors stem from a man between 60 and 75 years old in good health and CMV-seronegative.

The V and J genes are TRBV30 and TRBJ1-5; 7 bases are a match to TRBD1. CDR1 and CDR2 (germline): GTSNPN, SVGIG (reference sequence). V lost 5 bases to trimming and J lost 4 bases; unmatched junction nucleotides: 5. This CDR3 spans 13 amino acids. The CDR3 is CAWEGQKNQPQHF. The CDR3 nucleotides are TGTGCCTGGGAGGGACAGAAAAATCAGCCCCAGCATTTT.

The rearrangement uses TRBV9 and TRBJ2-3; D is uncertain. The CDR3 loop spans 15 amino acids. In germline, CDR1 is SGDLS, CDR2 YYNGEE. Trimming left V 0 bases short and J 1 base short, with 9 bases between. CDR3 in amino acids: CASSVARTRTDTQYF. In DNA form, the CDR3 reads TGTGCCAGCAGCGTAGCGAGAACCCGCACAGATACGCAGTATTTT.

The CDR3 loop is CASSDPGRAGGGDTQYF. CDR3 DNA: TGCGCCAGCAGCGACCCCGGGCGAGCGGGGGGGGGAGATACGCAGTATTTT. The J gene is TRBJ2-3, the V gene TRBV10-2, with 10 positions matching TRBD2. Losses at the gene ends were 6 bases for V and 5 bases for J; bases not matched to a gene: 14. The CDR3 is made up of 17 amino acids. CDR1 is WSHSY, CDR2 SAAADI, per germline.

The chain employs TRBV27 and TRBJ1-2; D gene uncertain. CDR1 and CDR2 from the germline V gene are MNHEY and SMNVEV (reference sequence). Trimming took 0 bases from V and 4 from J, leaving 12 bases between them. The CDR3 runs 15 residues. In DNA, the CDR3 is TGTGCCAGCAGTTTATCCCCGCAAGGGAGCTATGGCTACACCTTC. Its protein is CASSLSPQGSYGYTF.

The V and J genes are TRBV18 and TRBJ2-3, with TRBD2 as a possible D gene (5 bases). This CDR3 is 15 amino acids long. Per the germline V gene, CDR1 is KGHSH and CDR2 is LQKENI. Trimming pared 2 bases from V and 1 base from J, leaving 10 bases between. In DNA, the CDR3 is TGTGCCAGCTCACCAATAGTCGGGGGCACAGATACGCAGTATTTT. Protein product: CASSPIVGGTDTQYF.

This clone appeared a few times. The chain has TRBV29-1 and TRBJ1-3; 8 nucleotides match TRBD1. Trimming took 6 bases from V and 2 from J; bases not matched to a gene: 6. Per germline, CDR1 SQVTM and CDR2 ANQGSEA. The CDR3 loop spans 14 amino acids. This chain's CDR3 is CSVGKDRAGNTIYF. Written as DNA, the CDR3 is TGCAGCGTCGGGAAGGACAGGGCTGGAAACACCATATATTTT.

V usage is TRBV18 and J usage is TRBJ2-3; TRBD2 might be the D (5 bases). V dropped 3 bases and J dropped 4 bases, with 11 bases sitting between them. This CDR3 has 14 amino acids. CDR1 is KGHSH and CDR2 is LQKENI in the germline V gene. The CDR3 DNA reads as TGTGCCAGCTCACCCGGACTTCCCCCAGATACGCAGTATTTT. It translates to CASSPGLPPDTQYF. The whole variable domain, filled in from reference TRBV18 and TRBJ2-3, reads NAGVMQNPRHLVRRRGQEARLRCSPMKGHSHVYWYRQLPEEGLKFMVYLQKENIIDESGMPKERFSAEFPKEGPSILRIQQVVRGDSAAYFCASSPGLPPDTQYFGPGTRLTVL.

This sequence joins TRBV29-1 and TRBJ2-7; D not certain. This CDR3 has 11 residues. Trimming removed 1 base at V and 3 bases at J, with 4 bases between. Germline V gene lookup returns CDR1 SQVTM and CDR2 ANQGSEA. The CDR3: CSVEVGYEQYF. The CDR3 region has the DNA TGCAGCGTTGAAGTCGGCTACGAGCAGTACTTC.

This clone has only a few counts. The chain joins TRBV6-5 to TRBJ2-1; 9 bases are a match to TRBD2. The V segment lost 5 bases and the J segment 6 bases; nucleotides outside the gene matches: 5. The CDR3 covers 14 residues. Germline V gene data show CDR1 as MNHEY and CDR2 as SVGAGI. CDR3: CASSPAGGPNEQFF. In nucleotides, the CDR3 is TGTGCCAGCAGTCCAGCGGGGGGCCCCAATGAGCAGTTCTTC.

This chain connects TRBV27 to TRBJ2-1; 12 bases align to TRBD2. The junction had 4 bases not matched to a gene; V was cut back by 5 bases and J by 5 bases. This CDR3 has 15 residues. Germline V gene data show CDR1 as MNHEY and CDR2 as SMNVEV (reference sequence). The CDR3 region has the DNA TGTGCCAGCAGTCTGGGACTAGCGGGCCACAATGAGCAGTTCTTC. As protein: CASSLGLAGHNEQFF.

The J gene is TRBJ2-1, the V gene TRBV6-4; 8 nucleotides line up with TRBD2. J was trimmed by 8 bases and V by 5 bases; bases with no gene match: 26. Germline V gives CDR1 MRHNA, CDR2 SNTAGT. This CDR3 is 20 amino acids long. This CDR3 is CASSRVATMGPAGARDEQFF. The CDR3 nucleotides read TGTGCCAGCAGTCGGGTGGCGACAATGGGTCCAGCGGGGGCTCGCGATGAGCAGTTCTTC.

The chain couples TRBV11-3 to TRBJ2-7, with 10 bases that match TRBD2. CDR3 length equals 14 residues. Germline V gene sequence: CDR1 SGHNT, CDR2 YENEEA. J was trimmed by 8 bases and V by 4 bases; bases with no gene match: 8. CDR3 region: CASSSAGSGGKQYF. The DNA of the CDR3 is TGTGCCAGCAGCTCTGCCGGTAGCGGGGGGAAGCAGTACTTC.

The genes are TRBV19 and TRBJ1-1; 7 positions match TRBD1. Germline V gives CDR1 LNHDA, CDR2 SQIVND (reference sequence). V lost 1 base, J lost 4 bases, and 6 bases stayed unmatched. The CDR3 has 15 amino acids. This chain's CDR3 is CASSIVEGAGTEAFF. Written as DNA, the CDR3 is TGTGCCAGTAGTATAGTGGAGGGGGCGGGCACTGAAGCTTTCTTT.

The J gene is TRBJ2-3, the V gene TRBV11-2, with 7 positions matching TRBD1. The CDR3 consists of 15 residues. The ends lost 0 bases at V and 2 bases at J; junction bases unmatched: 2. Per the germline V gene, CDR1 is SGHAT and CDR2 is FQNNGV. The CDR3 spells CASSLDRGNTDTQYF. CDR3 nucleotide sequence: TGTGCCAGCAGCTTAGACAGGGGGAACACAGATACGCAGTATTTT. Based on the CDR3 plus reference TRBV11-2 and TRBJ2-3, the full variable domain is EAGVAQSPRYKIIEKRQSVAFWCNPISGHATLYWYQQILGQGPKLLIQFQNNGVVDDSQLPKDRFSAERLKGVDSTLKIQPAKLEDSAVYLCASSLDRGNTDTQYFGPGTRLTVL.

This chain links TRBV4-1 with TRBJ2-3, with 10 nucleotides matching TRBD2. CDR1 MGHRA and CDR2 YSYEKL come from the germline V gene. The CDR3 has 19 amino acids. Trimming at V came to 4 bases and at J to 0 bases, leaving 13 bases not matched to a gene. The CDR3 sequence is CASSPKGGLTSGSTDTQYF. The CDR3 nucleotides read TGCGCCAGCAGCCCTAAGGGGGGCCTGACTAGCGGGAGCACAGATACGCAGTATTTT.

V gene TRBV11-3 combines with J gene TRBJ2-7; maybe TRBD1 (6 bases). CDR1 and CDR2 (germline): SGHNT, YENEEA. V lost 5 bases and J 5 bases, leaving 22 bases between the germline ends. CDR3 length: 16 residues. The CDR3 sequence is CASSTGTGTRRDEQYF. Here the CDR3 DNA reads TGTGCCAGCAGCACCGGAACAGGGACCCGGCGGGACGAGCAGTACTTC.

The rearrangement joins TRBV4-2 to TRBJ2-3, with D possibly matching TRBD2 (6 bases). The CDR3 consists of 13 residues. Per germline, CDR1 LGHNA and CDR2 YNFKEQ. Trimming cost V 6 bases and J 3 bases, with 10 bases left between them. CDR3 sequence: CASRSGRTDTQYF. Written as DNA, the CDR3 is TGTGCCAGCAGATCCGGGAGAACAGATACGCAGTATTTT.

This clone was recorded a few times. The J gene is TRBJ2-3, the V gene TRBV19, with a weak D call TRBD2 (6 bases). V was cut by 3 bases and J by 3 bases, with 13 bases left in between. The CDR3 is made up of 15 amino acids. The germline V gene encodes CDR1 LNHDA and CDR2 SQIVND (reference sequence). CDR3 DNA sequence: TGTGCCAGTAGTATGTTGGTCGGGAGTACAGATACGCAGTATTTT. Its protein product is CASSMLVGSTDTQYF. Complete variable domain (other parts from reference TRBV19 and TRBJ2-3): DGGITQSPKYLFRKEGQNVTLSCEQNLNHDAMYWYRQDPGQGLRLIYYSQIVNDFQKGDIAEGYSVSREKKESFPLTVTSAQKNPTAFYLCASSMLVGSTDTQYFGPGTRLTVL.

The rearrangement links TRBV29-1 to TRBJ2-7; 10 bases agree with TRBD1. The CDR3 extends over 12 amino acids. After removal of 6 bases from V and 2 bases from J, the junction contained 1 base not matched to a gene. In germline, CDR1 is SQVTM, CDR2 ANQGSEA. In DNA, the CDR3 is TGCAGCGTGGGGACAGGGGCCTACGAGCAGTACTTC. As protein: CSVGTGAYEQYF.

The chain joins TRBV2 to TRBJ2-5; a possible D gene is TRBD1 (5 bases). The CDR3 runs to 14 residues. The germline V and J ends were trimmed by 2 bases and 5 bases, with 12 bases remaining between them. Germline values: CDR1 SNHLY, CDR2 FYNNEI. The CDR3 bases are TGTGCCAGCAGTGAATGGCAGGGTAGGGAGACCCAGTACTTC. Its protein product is CASSEWQGRETQYF. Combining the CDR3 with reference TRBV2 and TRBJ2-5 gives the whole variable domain EPEVTQTPSHQVTQMGQEVILRCVPISNHLYFYWYRQILGQKVEFLVSFYNNEISEKSEIFDDQFSVERPDGSNFTLKIRSTKLEDSAMYFCASSEWQGRETQYFGPGTRLLVL.

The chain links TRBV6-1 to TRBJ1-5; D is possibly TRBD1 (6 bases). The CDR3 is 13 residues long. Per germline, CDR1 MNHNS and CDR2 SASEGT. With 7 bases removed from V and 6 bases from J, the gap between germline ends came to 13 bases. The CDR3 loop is CASNPTGIQPQHF. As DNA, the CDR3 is TGTGCCAGCAACCCCACAGGGATTCAGCCCCAGCATTTT.

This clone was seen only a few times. The CDR3 sequence is CASSRPLTGGYEQYF. In DNA, the CDR3 is TGTGCCAGCAGCCGACCTTTGACAGGGGGCTACGAGCAGTACTTC. The chain has TRBV28 and TRBJ2-7, with 9 bases lining up with TRBD1. The CDR3 has 15 residues. CDR1 is MDHEN, CDR2 SYDVKM, per germline. Trimming took 6 bases from V and 3 from J; bases not matched to a gene: 9.

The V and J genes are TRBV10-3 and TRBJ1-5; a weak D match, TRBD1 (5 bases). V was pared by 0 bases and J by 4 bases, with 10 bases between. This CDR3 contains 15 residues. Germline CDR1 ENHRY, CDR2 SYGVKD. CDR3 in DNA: TGTGCCATCAGTGAGTCGACAGTCTTTAATCAGCCCCAGCATTTT. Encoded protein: CAISESTVFNQPQHF.

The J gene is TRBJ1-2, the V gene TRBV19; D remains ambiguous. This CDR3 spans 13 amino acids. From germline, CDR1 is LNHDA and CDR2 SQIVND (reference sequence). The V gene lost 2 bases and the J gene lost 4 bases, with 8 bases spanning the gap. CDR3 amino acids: CASSIREGYGYTF. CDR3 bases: TGTGCCAGTAGTATACGGGAGGGCTATGGCTACACCTTC.

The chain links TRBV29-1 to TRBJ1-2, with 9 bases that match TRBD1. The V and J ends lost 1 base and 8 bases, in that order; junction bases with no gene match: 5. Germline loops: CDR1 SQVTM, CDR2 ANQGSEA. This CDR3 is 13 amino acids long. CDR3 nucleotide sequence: TGCAGCGTTGAAGTGGTGACAGGGGGGGGCTACACCTTC. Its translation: CSVEVVTGGGYTF.

This CDR3 is CASGTQTSYTGELFF. CDR3 coding DNA: TGTGCCAGCGGAACTCAGACTAGCTACACCGGGGAGCTGTTTTTT. This chain uses TRBV9 with TRBJ2-2, with TRBD2 matching 7 bases. The V and J ends lost 7 bases and 3 bases, in that order; junction bases with no gene match: 9. The germline V gene encodes CDR1 SGDLS and CDR2 YYNGEE. CDR3 length equals 15 residues.

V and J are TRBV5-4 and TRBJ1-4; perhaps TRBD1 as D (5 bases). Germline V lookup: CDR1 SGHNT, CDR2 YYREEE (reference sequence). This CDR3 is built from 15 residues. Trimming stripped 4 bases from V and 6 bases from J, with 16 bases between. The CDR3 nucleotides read TGTGCCAGCAGCACCTCCGCCGGCAGGGATGAAAAACTGTTTTTT. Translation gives CASSTSAGRDEKLFF.

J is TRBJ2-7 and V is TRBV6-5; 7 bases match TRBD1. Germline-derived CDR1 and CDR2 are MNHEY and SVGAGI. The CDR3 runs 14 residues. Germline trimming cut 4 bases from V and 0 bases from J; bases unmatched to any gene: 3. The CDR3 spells CASSLGQHSYEQYF. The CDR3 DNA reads TGTGCCAGCAGTTTGGGACAGCACTCCTACGAGCAGTACTTC.

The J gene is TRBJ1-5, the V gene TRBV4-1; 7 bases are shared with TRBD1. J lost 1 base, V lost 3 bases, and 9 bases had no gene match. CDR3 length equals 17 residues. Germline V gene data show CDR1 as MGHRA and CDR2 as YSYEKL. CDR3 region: CASSHRQGGLSNQPQHF. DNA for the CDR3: TGCGCCAGCAGCCACCGACAGGGTGGATTAAGCAATCAGCCCCAGCATTTT.

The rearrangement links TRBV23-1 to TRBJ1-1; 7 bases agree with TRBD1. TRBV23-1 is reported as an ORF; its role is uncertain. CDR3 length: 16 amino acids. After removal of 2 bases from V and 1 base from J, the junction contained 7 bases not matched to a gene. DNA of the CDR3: TGCGCCAGCAGTCAACGACGGGACAGCACGAACACTGAAGCTTTCTTT. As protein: CASSQRRDSTNTEAFF.